This T cell receptor (beta chain) came from a study of vaccination and CD4 T cells after COVID-19. Study overall: Overlapping SARS-CoV-2, HCoV-NL63, HCoV-OC43 and HCoV-229E spike peptides were used to stimulate cells. Regarding the study as a whole: The median number of SARS-CoV-2-reactive clonotypes increased from roughly 22 to 38, a change that did not reach significance.

Treatment meaning: roughly ten-day PBMC culture with coronavirus spike peptide pools or control peptides (ViraFEST assay). Note on this clonotype: No antigen is known for it.

Looked up from germline, CDR1 is SGHDT and CDR2 is YYEEEE. The CDR3 sequence is 14 residues long. V was clipped by 4 bases and J by 12 bases, with 22 bases between them. Sequencing of cultured CD4+ T cell DNA used the Oncomine TCR Beta short-read assay. Using its own MiXCR run on the PCR reads, TCRdb lists one record per CDR3 protein. The data contain about 9,700 distinct CDR3 sequences, about half of them singletons. The receptor was isolated from a human donor who had recovered from COVID-19. V usage is TRBV5-6 and J usage is TRBJ1-1, with D perhaps TRBD1 (5 bases). Sequenced material: CD4+ T cells from blood, cultured in vitro. The CDR3 DNA is TGTGCCAGCAGCGGCAGTCCGGGACTGACCGTTCCTTTCTTT. It encodes CASSGSPGLTVPFF. The whole variable domain, remainder taken from reference TRBV5-6 and TRBJ1-1, is DAGVTQSPTHLIKTRGQQVTLRCSPKSGHDTVSWYQQALGQGPQFIFQYYEEEERQRGNFPDRFSGHQFPNYSSELNVNALLLGDSALYLCASSGSPGLTVPFFGQGTRLTVV.